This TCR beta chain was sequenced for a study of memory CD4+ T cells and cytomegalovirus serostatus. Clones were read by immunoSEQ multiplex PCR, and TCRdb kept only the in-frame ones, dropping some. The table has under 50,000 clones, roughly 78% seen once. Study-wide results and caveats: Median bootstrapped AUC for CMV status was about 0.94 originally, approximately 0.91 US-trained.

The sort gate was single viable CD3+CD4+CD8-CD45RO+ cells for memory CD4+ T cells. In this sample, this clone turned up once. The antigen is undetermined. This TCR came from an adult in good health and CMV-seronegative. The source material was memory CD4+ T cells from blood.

CDR3 bases: TGTGCCAGCAGCTCCCCGGAGCGGGGCTACGCGTTTTATTTT. Encoded protein: CASSSPERGYAFYF. V is TRBV7-2 and J is TRBJ2-3; 7 bases map to TRBD2. The V gene's germline CDR1 is SGHTA and CDR2 FQGNSA. The CDR3 has 14 residues. The V gene end was trimmed by 4 bases and the J gene end by 15 bases; junction bases not matched to a gene: 16.